One sample yielded the 17 T cell receptor beta chains listed below, sequenced in a study of cytomegalovirus exposure and HLA in healthy donors. Vbeta (60) and Jbeta (13) primers were used in the PCR. TCRdb keeps only in-frame clones here, not all; method: immunoSEQ multiplex PCR. Here the sample table reports approximately 70,000 clones. The sample comprised PBMCs. These receptors all stem from a female donor in good health and CMV-seropositive.

The chain combines TRBV18 with TRBJ2-2; 8 bases agree with TRBD1. CDR3 length: 14 residues. Germline CDR1 and CDR2: KGHSH and LQKENI. Trimming cost V 3 bases and J 6 bases; bases outside gene matches: 3. In DNA form, the CDR3 reads TGTGCCAGCTCACCCAGACAGGGGTCCGGGGAGCTGTTTTTT. Translation gives CASSPRQGSGELFF.

The chain has TRBV10-1 and TRBJ1-2; D is unresolved. CDR1 is WNHNN, CDR2 SYGVQD, per germline (reference sequence). The CDR3 has 13 residues. V dropped 2 bases and J dropped 5 bases, with 9 bases sitting between them. The CDR3 reads CASSEAGRYGYTF. The CDR3 DNA reads as TGCGCCAGCAGTGAGGCGGGGAGGTATGGCTACACCTTC.

The chain combines TRBV7-2 with TRBJ2-1, with 8 bases identical to TRBD1. The CDR3 is 16 residues long. J lost 9 bases, V lost 4 bases, and 14 bases had no gene match. Germline CDR1 and CDR2: SGHTA and FQGNSA. The CDR3 coding sequence is TGTGCCAGCAGCTCCACGCCCTTGACAGGGGCGGGTGAGCAGTTCTTC. This encodes CASSSTPLTGAGEQFF. The whole variable domain, filled in from reference TRBV7-2 and TRBJ2-1, reads GAGVSQSPSNKVTEKGKDVELRCDPISGHTALYWYRQSLGQGLEFLIYFQGNSAPDKSGLPSDRFSAERTGGSVSTLTIQRTQQEDSAVYLCASSSTPLTGAGEQFFGPGTRLTVL.

The chain combines TRBV28 with TRBJ1-2; 9 positions agree with TRBD1. Germline trimming cut 6 bases from V and 4 bases from J; bases unmatched to any gene: 9. CDR1 and CDR2 (germline): MDHEN, SYDVKM. The CDR3 has 15 residues. The CDR3, as DNA: TGTGCCAGCAGATCTCCCGGGACAGGGTTCTATGGCTACACCTTC. As protein: CASRSPGTGFYGYTF.

The rearrangement joins TRBV9 to TRBJ2-5, with TRBD2 matching 8 bases. This CDR3 is 15 amino acids long. The V gene end was trimmed by 3 bases and the J gene end by 4 bases; junction bases not matched to a gene: 8. The germline gives CDR1 SGDLS, CDR2 YYNGEE. In DNA, the CDR3 is TGTGCCAGCAGCGCCTCGCTAGCGGGCGGAGAGACCCAGTACTTC. Translated: CASSASLAGGETQYF.

V usage is TRBV6-6 and J usage is TRBJ1-4; D unresolved. This CDR3 spans 11 amino acids. Trimming stripped 5 bases from V and 12 bases from J, with 10 bases between. Germline CDR1 is MNHNY and CDR2 is SVGAGI (reference sequence). The CDR3, as DNA: TGTGCCAGCAGTCCGCAGGTGGAACTGTTTTTT. This codes for CASSPQVELFF.

The chain uses TRBV7-9 and TRBJ2-3; the match to TRBD1 covers 10 bases. The length of the CDR3 is 14 residues. CDR1 is SEHNR, CDR2 FQNEAQ, per germline (reference sequence). J lost 4 bases, V lost 3 bases, and 1 base had no gene match. The chain's CDR3 is CASSLTGGADTQYF. The CDR3 DNA reads as TGTGCCAGCAGCTTGACAGGGGGCGCAGATACGCAGTATTTT.

The chain employs TRBV5-1 and TRBJ1-5, with D maybe TRBD1 (6 bases). V shed 0 bases and J shed 4 bases, with 8 bases lying between them. Germline lookup yields CDR1 SGHRS and CDR2 YFSETQ. The CDR3 is 14 amino acids. The CDR3 sequence is CASSLAGQNQPQHF. DNA of the CDR3: TGCGCCAGCAGCTTGGCCGGACAGAATCAGCCCCAGCATTTT.

The chain's CDR3 is CASSPQGARVTGELFF. CDR3 in DNA: TGTGCCAGCAGCCCCCAGGGGGCGCGTGTAACCGGGGAGCTGTTTTTT. The genes are TRBV7-2 and TRBJ2-2; 8 positions match TRBD1. The CDR3 is 16 amino acids. Germline V lookup: CDR1 SGHTA, CDR2 FQGNSA. Unmatched junction bases numbered 10, after V lost 5 bases and J lost 5 bases. Drawing the rest from reference TRBV7-2 and TRBJ2-2, the complete variable domain is GAGVSQSPSNKVTEKGKDVELRCDPISGHTALYWYRQSLGQGLEFLIYFQGNSAPDKSGLPSDRFSAERTGGSVSTLTIQRTQQEDSAVYLCASSPQGARVTGELFFGEGSRLTVL.

This chain joins TRBV6-1 and TRBJ2-1; 11 bases fit TRBD2. Germline-derived CDR1 and CDR2 are MNHNS and SASEGT. The CDR3 covers 13 residues. With 2 bases clipped from V and 13 bases from J, the junction kept 4 bases outside the gene matches. Written as DNA, the CDR3 is TGTGCCAGCAGTGAAACCGGACTAGCGGGTCAGTTCTTC. Translation gives CASSETGLAGQFF.

This rearrangement joins TRBV18 to TRBJ2-1; D is perhaps TRBD2 (5 bases). The CDR3 length is 15 residues. Trimming took off 2 bases at V and 0 bases at J, with 8 bases between the two ends. Germline V gene lookup returns CDR1 KGHSH and CDR2 LQKENI. Written as DNA, the CDR3 is TGTGCCAGCTCACCAGGACTGAGCTCCTACAATGAGCAGTTCTTC. It codes for CASSPGLSSYNEQFF.

The chain combines TRBV18 with TRBJ2-7; perhaps TRBD1 as D (6 bases). The germline V gene encodes CDR1 KGHSH and CDR2 LQKENI. V dropped 2 bases and J dropped 4 bases, with 12 bases sitting between them. This CDR3 has 14 residues. CDR3 nucleotide sequence: TGTGCCAGCTCACCAGGGGACACCTATTACGAGCAGTACTTC. It encodes CASSPGDTYYEQYF.

Details on this clone: The germline gene is not matched at one end of the junction; a read error may be the cause. The V and J genes are TRBV18 and TRBJ1-1; no firm D call. This CDR3 spans 14 amino acids. The germline V gene encodes CDR1 KGHSH and CDR2 LQKENI. The CDR3 sequence: CASSPSARNTEDFF. The CDR3 DNA sequence: TGTGCCAGCTCACCAAGCGCAAGGAACACTGAAGATTTCTTT.

The chain couples TRBV5-5 to TRBJ1-2; 8 bases are a match to TRBD1. V shed 1 base and J 5 bases; nucleotides not matched to a gene: 7. The germline V gene encodes CDR1 SGHKS and CDR2 YYEKEE (reference sequence). There are 15 residues in the CDR3. The CDR3 here is CASSLMRQGLYGYTF. For the CDR3, the DNA is TGTGCCAGCAGCTTGATGAGACAGGGGCTGTATGGCTACACCTTC.

The genes are TRBV7-2 and TRBJ2-7; the match to TRBD2 covers 11 bases. From germline, CDR1 is SGHTA and CDR2 FQGNSA. Trimming removed 5 bases from V and 2 bases from J; junction bases left unmatched: 5. The CDR3 length is 15 residues. The CDR3 region has the DNA TGTGCCAGCAGCACCGGACTAGCGGGTGCCTACGAGCAGTACTTC. This codes for CASSTGLAGAYEQYF.

In DNA form, the CDR3 reads TGTGCCAGCAGCAAGTGGTCCGGGGGAGACGGCTACACCTTC. Its translation: CASSKWSGGDGYTF. The chain joins TRBV14 to TRBJ1-2; possible D gene TRBD1, 5 bases. The V and J ends lost 5 bases and 8 bases respectively, with 18 bases between them. Germline CDR1 SGHDN, CDR2 FVKESK. This CDR3 is 14 amino acids long.

The chain carries TRBV6-1 and TRBJ1-2, with D perhaps matching TRBD1 (6 bases). Trimming removed 6 bases at V and 8 bases at J, with 19 bases between. Germline V gives CDR1 MNHNS, CDR2 SASEGT. CDR3 length: 14 amino acids. CDR3 sequence: CASRPEGDLGGYTF. For the CDR3, the DNA is TGTGCCAGCAGACCCGAGGGGGATTTAGGGGGCTACACCTTC.